This T cell receptor beta chain was identified in a study of T cells in Graves' hyperthyroidism and ophthalmopathy. The hyperthyroidism patients had all been newly diagnosed, and their disease duration was under 2 months. Their ages ranged from 18 to 65 years. V was clipped by 8 bases and J by 0 bases, with 14 bases between them. This CDR3 has 16 residues. Germline CDR1 is ENHRY and CDR2 is SYGVKD. Amplification of TCR beta CDR3 regions used RNA as the template. Using the HTBI primer set, a first-round RT-PCR was run on the TCR CDR3. In TCRdb, the multiplex PCR reads were re-called with MiXCR into one record per CDR3 protein. The data show over 300,000 distinct CDR3 sequences, approximately 15% seen once.

This clonotype was sampled from a woman in her fifties or sixties with Graves' hyperthyroidism. The rearrangement uses TRBV10-3 and TRBJ2-6, with D tentatively TRBD1 or TRBD2 (5 bases each). Input material: blood. The CDR3 here is CAIARDRSSGANVLTF. DNA for the CDR3: TGTGCCATCGCTCGGGACCGGTCCTCTGGGGCCAACGTCCTGACTTTC.